A selection of T cell receptor beta chains follows, all from one sample in a study of molecular identifiers for immune sequencing clone quantification. TCRdb re-analysed the PCR reads in MiXCR, keeping a single row per CDR3 protein. The repertoire has hundreds of thousands of distinct CDR3 sequences, roughly 25% of them found once; the top ten carry about 0.8%. Sample: naive CD8+ T cells from blood, with Jurkat cell RNA spiked in. These receptor sequences come from a human donor in good health. Some libraries in this study had Jurkat cell RNA spiked in. CDR3s include the opening cysteine and the closing phenylalanine or tryptophan. Fields, in order: V gene, J gene, D gene, clone size, CDR3 DNA, CDR3 protein. A D gene is named only where the DNA matches it firmly. Some rows have no size entry. The others give once, few or many, or a class for an expanded clone.

V: TRBV4-3; J: TRBJ1-1; D: .; size: many; DNA: TGCGCCAGCAGCCAAGCGCCCGTGAACACTGAAGCTTTCTTT; CDR3: CASSQAPVNTEAFF
V: TRBV7-9; J: TRBJ2-7; D: .; size: .; DNA: TGTGCCAGCAGCTCCCCTTTGGACTACGAGCAGTACTTC; CDR3: CASSSPLDYEQYF
V: TRBV6-5; J: TRBJ2-5; D: .; size: .; DNA: TGTGCCAGCAGTCCCGACCTACCACAATTCGGGAAAAACCAAGAGACCCAGTACTTC; CDR3: CASSPDLPQFGKNQETQYF
V: TRBV28; J: TRBJ2-3; D: .; size: many; DNA: TGTGCCAGCAGTTTATTCTCCGAGGGGGATACGCAGTATTTT; CDR3: CASSLFSEGDTQYF
V: TRBV5-6; J: TRBJ2-7; D: .; size: many; DNA: TGTGCCAGCAGCTTTTCGGCATCCTACGAGCAGTACTTC; CDR3: CASSFSASYEQYF
V: TRBV7-2; J: TRBJ2-3; D: .; size: many; DNA: TGTGCCAGCAGCTTAATCAGGGGGGCAGATACGCAGTATTTT; CDR3: CASSLIRGADTQYF
V: TRBV28; J: TRBJ2-7; D: TRBD1; size: .; DNA: TGTGCCAGCAGCGACAGGGTTAATTCCTACGAGCAGTACTTC; CDR3: CASSDRVNSYEQYF
V: TRBV5-4; J: TRBJ2-7; D: .; size: many; DNA: TGTGCCAGCAGCCTACGACCGGGACCCTACTGGAGCTCCTACGAGCAGTACTTC; CDR3: CASSLRPGPYWSSYEQYF
V: TRBV5-5; J: TRBJ2-1; D: .; size: .; DNA: TGTGCCAGCAGCTTATGGCAGACCTCCTACAATGAGCAGTTCTTC; CDR3: CASSLWQTSYNEQFF
V: TRBV19; J: TRBJ2-7; D: TRBD1; size: few; DNA: TGTGCCAGTAGTACAACCGGGACAGGGGAATTCTACGAGCAGTACTTC; CDR3: CASSTTGTGEFYEQYF
V: TRBV27; J: TRBJ2-7; D: TRBD1; size: few; DNA: TGTGCCAGCAGTCCTTTGGGACAGGGATACGAGCAGTACTTC; CDR3: CASSPLGQGYEQYF
V: TRBV27; J: TRBJ2-3; D: .; size: .; DNA: TGTGCCAGCACCTGGGCGGGTACGCAGTATTTT; CDR3: CASTWAGTQYF
V: TRBV9; J: TRBJ1-4; D: .; size: .; DNA: TGTGCCAGCAGCGGGGGCTATGGTGAAAAACTGTCTTTT; CDR3: CASSGGYGEKLSF
V: TRBV30; J: TRBJ2-2; D: .; size: many; DNA: TGTGCCTGGAGTCCTCGGACGGGCGCCATCGGGGAGCTGTTTTTT; CDR3: CAWSPRTGAIGELFF
V: TRBV6-5; J: TRBJ1-1; D: TRBD1; size: many; DNA: TGCGCCAGCAGCCAAGAGGGGGCCACTGAAGCTTTCTTT; CDR3: CASSQEGATEAFF
V: TRBV27; J: TRBJ2-7; D: .; size: .; DNA: TGTGCCAGCAGTTTTGCAGGGAGCTCCTACGAGCAGTACTTC; CDR3: CASSFAGSSYEQYF
V: TRBV19; J: TRBJ1-5; D: .; size: .; DNA: TGTGCCAGTAAACAGGGACGCTACTTCTGGAATCAGCCCCAGCATTTT; CDR3: CASKQGRYFWNQPQHF
V: TRBV20-1; J: TRBJ1-4; D: TRBD1; size: .; DNA: TGCAGTGCTAGAGATCTCCGGACAGGGGGCTATGAAAAACTGTTTTTT; CDR3: CSARDLRTGGYEKLFF
V: TRBV9; J: TRBJ2-6; D: .; size: many; DNA: TGTGCCAGCAGCGCGCACCCCTACAGTGTCTCTGGGGCCAACGTCCTGACTTTC; CDR3: CASSAHPYSVSGANVLTF
V: TRBV19; J: TRBJ2-2; D: .; size: few; DNA: TGTGCCAGTAGTATACTTCCTCTACTTACCGGGGAGCTGTTTTTT; CDR3: CASSILPLLTGELFF
V: TRBV7-9; J: TRBJ2-1; D: .; size: .; DNA: TGTGCCAGCAGCTCCCCATCCGGGTCCCGCCGAGGTAATGAGCAGTTCTTC; CDR3: CASSSPSGSRRGNEQFF
V: TRBV19; J: TRBJ1-3; D: TRBD1; size: few; DNA: TGTGCCAGTAGTATACCGAGGACAGGGGTTGGAAACACCATATATTTT; CDR3: CASSIPRTGVGNTIYF
V: TRBV20-1; J: TRBJ2-3; D: TRBD2; size: .; DNA: TGCAGTGCTAGCGATCCTTTAAGCCTAGCGGGGACTGCTACGCAGTATTTT; CDR3: CSASDPLSLAGTATQYF